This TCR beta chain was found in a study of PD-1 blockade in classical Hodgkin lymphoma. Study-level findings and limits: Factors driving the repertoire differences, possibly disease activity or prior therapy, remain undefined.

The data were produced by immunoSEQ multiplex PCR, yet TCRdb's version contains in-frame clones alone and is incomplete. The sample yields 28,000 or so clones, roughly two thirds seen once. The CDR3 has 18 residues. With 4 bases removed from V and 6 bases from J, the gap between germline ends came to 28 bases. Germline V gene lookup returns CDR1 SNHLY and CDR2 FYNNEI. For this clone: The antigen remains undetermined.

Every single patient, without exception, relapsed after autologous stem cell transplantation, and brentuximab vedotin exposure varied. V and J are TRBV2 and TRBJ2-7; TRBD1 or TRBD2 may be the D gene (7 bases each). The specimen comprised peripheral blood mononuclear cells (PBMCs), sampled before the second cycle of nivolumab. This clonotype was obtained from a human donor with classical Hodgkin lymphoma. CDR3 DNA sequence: TGTGCCAGCAGTGGTGACAGGGTTATTAAGGGCGGGGGATCCGAGCAGTACTTC. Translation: CASSGDRVIKGGGSEQYF.